The clone carrying this T cell receptor beta chain showed up many times. Antigen: not known. There were healthy Caucasian individuals from Russia, aged about 6 to 100, serving as donors. These data originate in a study of blood T cells in healthy people across ages. Whole-study results and caveats: Across samples, TCR beta diversity tracked strongly with naive T cell percentage.

The CDR3 runs 14 residues. CDR1 and CDR2 from the germline V gene are MNHNS and SASEGT. The V end lost 2 bases, the J end lost 3 bases, and 10 bases lay between the germline ends. For the second PCR, which ran for about 7 to 11 cycles, a sample-barcoded 5' primer and a J-beta primer mix were used. Samples each returned at least 3 million CDR3-containing paired-end reads. TCRdb used MiXCR to reprocess the 5' RACE reads, holding one entry per CDR3 protein. The sample holds about 840,000 distinct CDR3 sequences, almost 30% seen once. The sample was also reused in another study, on T cells of mothers and their children.

Material for sequencing was blood. This chain joins TRBV6-1 and TRBJ2-5; tentative D call: TRBD1 (5 bases). The sequence was obtained from a woman between 40 and 50 years old in good health. CDR3 DNA: TGTGCCAGCAGTGAATGGGCAGGGAAAGAGACCCAGTACTTC. Protein: CASSEWAGKETQYF.